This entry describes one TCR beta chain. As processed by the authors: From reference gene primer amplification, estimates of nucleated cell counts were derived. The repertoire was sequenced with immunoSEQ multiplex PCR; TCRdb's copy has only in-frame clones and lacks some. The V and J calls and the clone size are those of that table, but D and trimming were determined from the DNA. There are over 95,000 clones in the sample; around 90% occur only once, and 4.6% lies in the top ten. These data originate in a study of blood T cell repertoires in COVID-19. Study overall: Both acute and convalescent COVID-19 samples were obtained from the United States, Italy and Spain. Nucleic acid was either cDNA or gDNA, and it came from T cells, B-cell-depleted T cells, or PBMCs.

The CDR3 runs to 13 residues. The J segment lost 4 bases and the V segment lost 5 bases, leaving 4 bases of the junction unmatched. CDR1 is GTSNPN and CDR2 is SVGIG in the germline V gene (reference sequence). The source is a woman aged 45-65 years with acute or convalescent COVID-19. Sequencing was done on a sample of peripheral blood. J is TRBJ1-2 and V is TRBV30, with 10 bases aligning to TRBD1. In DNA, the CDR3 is TGTGCCTGGGGGACAGGGGTCTTCTATGGCTACACCTTC. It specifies CAWGTGVFYGYTF. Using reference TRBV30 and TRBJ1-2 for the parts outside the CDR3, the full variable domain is SQTIHQWPATLVQPVGSPLSLECTVEGTSNPNLYWYRQAAGRGLQLLFYSVGIGQISSEVPQNLSASRPQDRQFILSSKKLLLSDSGFYLCAWGTGVFYGYTFGSGTRLTVV.